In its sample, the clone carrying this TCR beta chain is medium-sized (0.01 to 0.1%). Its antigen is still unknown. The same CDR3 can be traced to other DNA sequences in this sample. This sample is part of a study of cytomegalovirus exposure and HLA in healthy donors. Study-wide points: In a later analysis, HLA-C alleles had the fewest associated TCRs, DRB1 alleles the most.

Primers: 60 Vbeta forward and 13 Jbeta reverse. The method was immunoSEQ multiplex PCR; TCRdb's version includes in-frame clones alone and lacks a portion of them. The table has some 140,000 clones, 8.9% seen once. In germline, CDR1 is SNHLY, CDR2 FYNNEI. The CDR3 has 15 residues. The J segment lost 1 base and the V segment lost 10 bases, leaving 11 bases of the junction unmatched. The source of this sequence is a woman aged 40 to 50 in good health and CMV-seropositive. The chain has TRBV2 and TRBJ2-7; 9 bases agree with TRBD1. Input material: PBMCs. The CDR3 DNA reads TGTGCCACCTCAGGACAGGGGCGCGCTTCCTACGAGCAGTACTTC. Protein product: CATSGQGRASYEQYF.